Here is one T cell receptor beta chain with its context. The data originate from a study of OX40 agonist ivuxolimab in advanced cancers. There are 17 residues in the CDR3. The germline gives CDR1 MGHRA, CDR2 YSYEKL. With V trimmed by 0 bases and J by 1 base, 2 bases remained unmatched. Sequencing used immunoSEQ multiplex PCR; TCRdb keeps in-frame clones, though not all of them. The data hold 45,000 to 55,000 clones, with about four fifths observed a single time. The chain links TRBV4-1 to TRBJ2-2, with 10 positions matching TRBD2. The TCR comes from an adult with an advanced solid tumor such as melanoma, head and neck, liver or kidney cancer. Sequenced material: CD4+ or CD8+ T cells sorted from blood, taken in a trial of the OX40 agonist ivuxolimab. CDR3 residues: CASSQEGLALNTGELFF. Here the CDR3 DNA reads TGCGCCAGCAGCCAAGAGGGACTAGCGTTGAACACCGGGGAGCTGTTTTTT.